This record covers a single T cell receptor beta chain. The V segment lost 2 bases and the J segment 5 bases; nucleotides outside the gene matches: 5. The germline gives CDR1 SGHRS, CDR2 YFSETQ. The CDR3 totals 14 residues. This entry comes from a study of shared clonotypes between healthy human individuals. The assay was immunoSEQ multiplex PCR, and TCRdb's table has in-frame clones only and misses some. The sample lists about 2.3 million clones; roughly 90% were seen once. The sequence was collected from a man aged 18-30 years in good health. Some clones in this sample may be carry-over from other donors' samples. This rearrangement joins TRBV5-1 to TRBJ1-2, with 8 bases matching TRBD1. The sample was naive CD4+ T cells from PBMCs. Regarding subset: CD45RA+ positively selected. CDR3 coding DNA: TGCGCCAGCAGCTTAACGGGGACAGGTTATGGCTACACCTTC. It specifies CASSLTGTGYGYTF.